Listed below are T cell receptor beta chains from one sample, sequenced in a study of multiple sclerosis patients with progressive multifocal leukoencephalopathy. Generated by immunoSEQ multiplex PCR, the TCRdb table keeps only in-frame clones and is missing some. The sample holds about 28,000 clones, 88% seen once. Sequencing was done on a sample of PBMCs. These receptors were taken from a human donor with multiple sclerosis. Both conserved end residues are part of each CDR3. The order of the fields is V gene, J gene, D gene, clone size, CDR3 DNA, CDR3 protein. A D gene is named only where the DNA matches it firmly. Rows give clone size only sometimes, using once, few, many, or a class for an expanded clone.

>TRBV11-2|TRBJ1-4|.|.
TGTGCCAGCAGCTTAGGGGACACCCCTAATGAAAAACTGTTTTTT
CASSLGDTPNEKLFF
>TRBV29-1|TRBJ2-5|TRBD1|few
TGCAGCGCCCGCGGGACAGGAGAGACCCAGTACTTC
CSARGTGETQYF
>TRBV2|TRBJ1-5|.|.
TGTGCCAGCAGTGAAGGGATCAATCAGCCCCAGCATTTT
CASSEGINQPQHF
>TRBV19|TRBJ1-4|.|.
TGTGCCAGTAGTATGGGCAGGGGTAACGAAAAACTGTTTTTT
CASSMGRGNEKLFF
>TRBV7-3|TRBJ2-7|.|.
TGTGCCAGCAGCTTAACATCGGCGGGATTTGGCTCCTACGAGCAGTACTTC
CASSLTSAGFGSYEQYF
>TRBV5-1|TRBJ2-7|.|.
TGCGCCAGCAGCTTAGGCGAGGCGTGGGCGAAGCAGTACTTC
CASSLGEAWAKQYF
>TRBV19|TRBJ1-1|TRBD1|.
TGTGCCAGTAGTCCGACCGGGACAGGGAATGCTTTCTTT
CASSPTGTGNAFF
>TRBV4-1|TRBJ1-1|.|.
TGCGCCAGCAGCCCTAGAGGGGGCACTGAAGCTTTCTTT
CASSPRGGTEAFF
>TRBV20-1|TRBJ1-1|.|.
TGCAGTGCTAGTCGGGACACTGAAGCTTTCTTT
CSASRDTEAFF
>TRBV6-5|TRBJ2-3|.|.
TGTGCCAGCAGTTACTCTGGCTCCCGCACAGATACGCAGTATTTT
CASSYSGSRTDTQYF
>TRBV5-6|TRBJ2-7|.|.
TGTGCCAGCAGCTACGGGGCGGGGAGCTCCTACGAGCAATACTTC
CASSYGAGSSYEQYF
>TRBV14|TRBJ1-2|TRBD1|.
TGTGCCAGCAGCCGATCCGGGACAGTCTATGGCTACACCTTC
CASSRSGTVYGYTF
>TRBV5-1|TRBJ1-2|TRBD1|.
TGCGCCAGCAGCTCCCGACAGGGGCAGGGTTATGGCTACACCTTC
CASSSRQGQGYGYTF
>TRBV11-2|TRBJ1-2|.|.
TGTGCCAGCAGCCTTAGGGCACGAAGAGGTAACTATGGCTACACCTTC
CASSLRARRGNYGYTF
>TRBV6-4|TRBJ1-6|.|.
TGTGCCAGCAGTGACACCGCTGGGGAGGGGTCACCCCTCCACTTT
CASSDTAGEGSPLHF
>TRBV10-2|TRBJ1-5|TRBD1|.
TGCGCCAGCACTGCAGGGGGTAATCAGCCCCAGCATTTT
CASTAGGNQPQHF
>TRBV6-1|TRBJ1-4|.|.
TGTGCCAGCATGGAGGGCACTAATGAAAAACTGTTTTTT
CASMEGTNEKLFF
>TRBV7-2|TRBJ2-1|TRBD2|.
TGTGCCAGCAGCCCTGCGGGAGTTAGCGGGGATGAGCAGTTCTTC
CASSPAGVSGDEQFF
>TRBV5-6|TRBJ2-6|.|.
TGTGCCAGCAGCTTGGCCTTGAGGTTCTCTGGGGCCAACGTCCTGACTTTC
CASSLALRFSGANVLTF
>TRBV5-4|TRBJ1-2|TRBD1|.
TGTGCCAGCAGCCTAGGGACAGGGGCTGGTGGCTACACCTTC
CASSLGTGAGGYTF
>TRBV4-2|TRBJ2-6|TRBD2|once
TGTGCCAGCAGCCAAGATCGCGGGGGTGGGGCCAACGTCCTGACTTTC
CASSQDRGGGANVLTF
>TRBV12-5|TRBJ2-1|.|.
TGTGCTAGTGGGGGGAGAGCGGGCGGACCCTCTTCCTACAATGAGCAGTTCTTC
CASGGRAGGPSSYNEQFF
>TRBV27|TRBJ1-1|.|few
TGTGCCAGCAGTTTAACCGGGAGAATCACTGAAGCTTTCTTT
CASSLTGRITEAFF
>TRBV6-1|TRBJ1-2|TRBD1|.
TGTGCCAGCAGTTCCGGGACAGGTGTTCGTGGCTACACCTTC
CASSSGTGVRGYTF
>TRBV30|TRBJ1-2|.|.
TGTGCCTGGAGTGTACGGAACAGGGCTGGCTACACCTTC
CAWSVRNRAGYTF